The sequence of this T cell receptor (beta chain) was determined in a study of T cell responses to AZD1222 COVID-19 vaccine. Germline V lookup: CDR1 SGDLS, CDR2 YYNGEE. The CDR3 spans 14 residues. Trimming removed 0 bases at V and 2 bases at J, with 8 bases between. With respect to this clone: Its matching antigen is unknown.

The protocol was immunoSEQ multiplex PCR, while the TCRdb copy is restricted to in-frame clones and leaves out a portion. The table has roughly 24,000 clones, approximately 85% seen once. Notes on the study in general: Donors were mostly white British, more females; clonal diversity possibly underestimated.

This sequence was found in an adult who received the AZD1222 COVID-19 vaccine. Sequencing used peripheral blood, obtained 28 days after the second AZD1222 dose. This sequence joins TRBV9 and TRBJ1-2, with a weak D call TRBD1 (5 bases). CDR3 residues: CASSVEEGNYGYTF. DNA of the CDR3: TGTGCCAGCAGCGTAGAGGAGGGGAACTATGGCTACACCTTC.